These 28 T cell receptor beta chains originate from one sample sequenced in a study of cytomegalovirus exposure and HLA in healthy donors. Method: immunoSEQ multiplex PCR; TCRdb's copy keeps in-frame clones and lacks some. The sample lists some 200,000 clones, 84% seen once, with 2.5% to 3% in the top ten. The sample taken for sequencing was PBMCs. Every receptor here comes from a woman between 18 and 29 years old in good health and CMV-seropositive.

This chain connects TRBV5-1 to TRBJ1-2; 10 bases align to TRBD1. V shed 0 bases, J shed 9 bases, and the junction held 5 bases outside the gene matches. In germline, CDR1 is SGHRS, CDR2 YFSETQ. This CDR3 is built from 14 residues. CDR3 bases: TGCGCCAGCAGCTTGGAGTGGACAGGGGGGAGCTACACCTTC. Encoded protein: CASSLEWTGGSYTF.

The J gene is TRBJ1-2, the V gene TRBV2; 12 nucleotides align to TRBD1. This CDR3 spans 15 amino acids. Trimming took 5 bases from V and 7 from J; bases not matched to a gene: 8. The germline gives CDR1 SNHLY, CDR2 FYNNEI. The DNA for the CDR3 is TGTGCCAGCAGTCCGGGACAGGGGGCGAGCTTTGGCTACACCTTC. Translated, it gives CASSPGQGASFGYTF.

The chain carries TRBV7-2 and TRBJ1-1, with TRBD1 matching 7 bases. Looked up from germline, CDR1 is SGHTA and CDR2 is FQGNSA. J lost 1 base, V lost 5 bases, and 7 bases had no gene match. The CDR3 is 15 amino acids. The CDR3 protein is CASSPPKGANTEAFF. For the CDR3, the DNA is TGTGCCAGCAGCCCACCCAAGGGGGCGAACACTGAAGCTTTCTTT.

With respect to this clone: Other nucleotide sequences in the sample specify the same CDR3. This sequence joins TRBV7-2 and TRBJ1-3; a possible D gene is TRBD1 (6 bases). Trimming removed 5 bases at V and 0 bases at J, with 8 bases between. The CDR3 contains 14 residues. Germline CDR1 is SGHTA and CDR2 is FQGNSA. In DNA form, the CDR3 reads TGTGCCAGCAGCCCGACAGGCTCTGGAAACACCATATATTTT. As protein: CASSPTGSGNTIYF.

This chain uses TRBV7-2 with TRBJ1-5; D is perhaps TRBD1 (6 bases). The V end was cut by 5 bases, the J end by 7 bases, with 12 bases between. Germline V gene lookup returns CDR1 SGHTA and CDR2 FQGNSA. CDR3 length: 13 residues. The CDR3 coding sequence is TGTGCCAGCAGCCCCAGGGGCGGCCAGCCCCAGCATTTT. This encodes CASSPRGGQPQHF.

The genes are TRBV18 and TRBJ2-1; D remains unclear. Germline CDR1 KGHSH, CDR2 LQKENI. V was shortened by 4 bases and J by 1 base, with 8 bases between the two germline ends. This CDR3 has 14 amino acids. This CDR3 is CASSRPTSYNEQFF. The CDR3 DNA follows: TGTGCCAGCTCACGGCCAACGTCCTACAATGAGCAGTTCTTC.

This clone occurred a few times. The chain combines TRBV9 with TRBJ1-2, with TRBD1 matching 11 bases. Germline V gene sequence: CDR1 SGDLS, CDR2 YYNGEE. The CDR3 is 15 residues long. Germline trimming cut 4 bases from V and 1 base from J; bases unmatched to any gene: 3. The CDR3 protein is CASSFGTGGNYGYTF. The CDR3 DNA is TGTGCCAGCAGCTTCGGGACAGGGGGTAACTATGGCTACACCTTC.

The J gene is TRBJ1-2, the V gene TRBV9, with D unresolved. The CDR3 length is 14 residues. The germline V and J ends were trimmed by 0 bases and 8 bases, with 14 bases remaining between them. In germline, CDR1 is SGDLS, CDR2 YYNGEE. The chain's CDR3 is CASSVENRFEGYTF. The CDR3 DNA sequence: TGTGCCAGCAGCGTAGAGAACAGATTTGAAGGCTACACCTTC.

In its sample, this clone was seen a few times. The chain employs TRBV2 and TRBJ2-2; unclear D gene. CDR3 length equals 13 residues. Germline V CDR1 and CDR2: SNHLY, FYNNEI. V was trimmed by 3 bases and J by 8 bases, leaving 10 bases between them. This CDR3 is CASSDEYRGELFF. As DNA, the CDR3 is TGTGCCAGCAGTGACGAGTACCGGGGGGAGCTGTTTTTT.

This rearrangement joins TRBV9 to TRBJ1-1; maybe TRBD1 (5 bases). The V end was cut by 4 bases, the J end by 2 bases, with 15 bases between. Germline-derived CDR1 and CDR2 are SGDLS and YYNGEE. This CDR3 comprises 15 residues. This CDR3 is CASSPPGGDNTEAFF. CDR3 nucleotides: TGTGCCAGCAGCCCCCCCGGGGGAGATAACACTGAAGCTTTCTTT.

This clone was counted a single time. The chain has TRBV2 and TRBJ2-5, with D possibly matching TRBD2 (6 bases). Per germline, CDR1 SNHLY and CDR2 FYNNEI. Trimming took 6 bases from V and 3 from J, leaving 17 bases between them. The CDR3 totals 15 residues. The CDR3 reads CASSPLEGWEETQYF. The CDR3 DNA reads as TGTGCCAGCAGCCCCCTGGAGGGATGGGAAGAGACCCAGTACTTC.

This clone was seen a single time. The chain joins TRBV5-6 to TRBJ2-1; 12 bases are shared with TRBD1. Germline CDR1 reads SGHDT; CDR2 reads YYEEEE. V lost 4 bases and J lost 8; bases outside the gene matches: 10. CDR3 length equals 16 residues. CDR3 DNA sequence: TGTGCCAGCAGCGGAACGGGACAGGGGGCAAAATATGAGCAGTTCTTC. Residues: CASSGTGQGAKYEQFF. Combining the CDR3 with reference TRBV5-6 and TRBJ2-1 gives the whole variable domain DAGVTQSPTHLIKTRGQQVTLRCSPKSGHDTVSWYQQALGQGPQFIFQYYEEEERQRGNFPDRFSGHQFPNYSSELNVNALLLGDSALYLCASSGTGQGAKYEQFFGPGTRLTVL.

This rearrangement joins TRBV19 to TRBJ1-2; perhaps TRBD1 as D (6 bases). CDR3 size: 13 residues. V dropped 5 bases and J dropped 7 bases, with 14 bases sitting between them. CDR1 is LNHDA, CDR2 SQIVND, per germline (reference sequence). In DNA form, the CDR3 reads TGTGCCAGTAGTCCAAACAGGGATAGTGGCTACACCTTC. Translation: CASSPNRDSGYTF.

V is TRBV10-3 and J is TRBJ1-2; 7 bases are shared with TRBD1. V shed 3 bases and J 3 bases; nucleotides not matched to a gene: 7. CDR1 and CDR2 (germline): ENHRY, SYGVKD. The length of the CDR3 is 15 residues. The CDR3, as DNA: TGTGCCATCAGTGAAAGGGACAGCTCCGACTATGGCTACACCTTC. Amino acids: CAISERDSSDYGYTF.

The rearrangement links TRBV27 to TRBJ2-3; D not certain. The CDR3 spans 13 residues. Per the germline V gene, CDR1 is MNHEY and CDR2 is SMNVEV (reference sequence). The germline V and J ends were trimmed by 2 bases and 4 bases, with 7 bases remaining between them. The DNA for the CDR3 is TGTGCCAGCAGTTTAGCCGAGTCAGATACGCAGTATTTT. It encodes CASSLAESDTQYF.

This chain uses TRBV9 with TRBJ2-3, with a weak D call TRBD1 (6 bases). V lost 4 bases and J lost 5, with 14 bases in between. This CDR3 contains 14 residues. Germline CDR1 and CDR2: SGDLS and YYNGEE. CDR3 bases: TGTGCCAGCAGCCGGGACACTTTGAGAGATACGCAGTATTTT. As protein: CASSRDTLRDTQYF.

The chain carries TRBV5-1 and TRBJ1-2, with 7 bases identical to TRBD1. The CDR3 consists of 14 residues. Looked up from germline, CDR1 is SGHRS and CDR2 is YFSETQ. V lost 4 bases to trimming and J lost 8 bases; unmatched junction nucleotides: 11. CDR3 nucleotides: TGCGCCAGCAGCCCCACGACAGGGAGAGAGGGCTACACCTTC. Translating it yields CASSPTTGREGYTF.

This chain joins TRBV12-5 and TRBJ2-4; 16 bases agree with TRBD2. After removal of 6 bases from V and 2 bases from J, the junction contained 10 bases not matched to a gene. Germline loops: CDR1 LGHNT, CDR2 FRNRAP. CDR3 length: 19 residues. The CDR3 region has the DNA TGTGCTAGTGGCGATCGGGGACTAGCGGGGGGGCCGACCAAAAACATTCAGTACTTC. Its protein product is CASGDRGLAGGPTKNIQYF.

This chain joins TRBV18 and TRBJ2-2; 10 nucleotides line up with TRBD1. Germline CDR1 reads KGHSH; CDR2 reads LQKENI. V was clipped by 3 bases and J by 2 bases; unmatched bases: 6. This CDR3 region has 17 residues. The CDR3 DNA sequence: TGTGCCAGCTCACCTCTGGGACAGGGGACAAACACCGGGGAGCTGTTTTTT. Protein sequence: CASSPLGQGTNTGELFF.

The J gene is TRBJ2-5, the V gene TRBV9; D perhaps matches TRBD1 (5 bases). This CDR3 comprises 14 residues. Germline CDR1 and CDR2: SGDLS and YYNGEE. V lost 4 bases and J 0 bases, leaving 10 bases between the germline ends. The CDR3 reads CASSLVGDQETQYF. The CDR3 DNA is TGTGCCAGCAGCCTCGTAGGGGACCAAGAGACCCAGTACTTC.

The chain is built from TRBV6-1 and TRBJ1-2; TRBD1 matches at 10 bases. The CDR3 extends over 14 amino acids. The germline V gene encodes CDR1 MNHNS and CDR2 SASEGT. V lost 11 bases and J lost 7; bases outside the gene matches: 13. In DNA, the CDR3 is TGTGCCGGCCGACAGGGGGCGGCAACTTTTGGCTACACCTTC. The encoded protein is CAGRQGAATFGYTF.

V usage is TRBV6-5 and J usage is TRBJ1-1, with 9 bases fitting TRBD1. CDR1 is MNHEY, CDR2 SVGAGI, per germline. The ends lost 6 bases at V and 0 bases at J; junction bases unmatched: 5. CDR3 length equals 15 residues. CDR3 in DNA: TGTGCCAGCAGCCGTACAGGGGGCATGAACACTGAAGCTTTCTTT. It codes for CASSRTGGMNTEAFF.

The rearrangement links TRBV4-1 to TRBJ1-2; D might be TRBD1 (6 bases). CDR1 and CDR2 (germline): MGHRA, YSYEKL. The CDR3 totals 15 residues. Between the trimmed V and J ends, which lost 0 bases and 3 bases, there was a span of 11 bases. This CDR3 reads CASSQDQGNYYGYTF. CDR3 DNA: TGCGCCAGCAGCCAAGATCAGGGGAACTACTATGGCTACACCTTC.

This clone has just a few counts. The chain joins TRBV6-1 to TRBJ2-7; tentative D call: TRBD2 (5 bases). The CDR3 length is 14 residues. Germline V gene data show CDR1 as MNHNS and CDR2 as SASEGT. The V gene lost 5 bases and the J gene lost 4 bases, with 15 bases spanning the gap. CDR3 amino acids: CASSLRPGGYEQYF. CDR3 nucleotide sequence: TGTGCCAGCAGTCTACGCCCAGGCGGGTACGAGCAGTACTTC.

The rearrangement joins TRBV7-3 to TRBJ1-1; 8 nucleotides line up with TRBD1. CDR3 length equals 13 residues. Germline assignment: CDR1 SGHTA and CDR2 FQGTGA. V gave up 6 bases and J gave up 6 bases; unmatched junction bases: 6. The CDR3 DNA follows: TGTGCCAGCAGAGAGACAGGGGTCGCTGAAGCTTTCTTT. Amino acids: CASRETGVAEAFF.

V gene TRBV6-1 combines with J gene TRBJ1-4; 10 nucleotides match TRBD1. Germline V gene data show CDR1 as MNHNS and CDR2 as SASEGT. The CDR3 has 15 residues. V lost 5 bases and J lost 7; bases outside the gene matches: 7. The CDR3 DNA sequence: TGTGCCAGCAGTTCTCGGACAGGGGGACTTGAAAAACTGTTTTTT. It specifies CASSSRTGGLEKLFF.

The genes are TRBV7-2 and TRBJ2-1; possibly TRBD2 for D (6 bases). Germline CDR1 reads SGHTA; CDR2 reads FQGNSA. Trimming shortened V by 6 bases and J by 0 bases, and 12 bases separated the two germline ends. The CDR3 sequence is 15 residues long. CDR3 DNA sequence: TGTGCCAGCAGTAAGGGAGGAAGCTCCTACAATGAGCAGTTCTTC. It translates to CASSKGGSSYNEQFF. The entire variable domain, with the rest obtained from reference TRBV7-2 and TRBJ2-1, is as follows: GAGVSQSPSNKVTEKGKDVELRCDPISGHTALYWYRQSLGQGLEFLIYFQGNSAPDKSGLPSDRFSAERTGGSVSTLTIQRTQQEDSAVYLCASSKGGSSYNEQFFGPGTRLTVL.

The genes are TRBV19 and TRBJ2-3; 10 nucleotides agree with TRBD1. From germline, CDR1 is LNHDA and CDR2 SQIVND (reference sequence). Trimming took 4 bases from V and 5 from J; bases not matched to a gene: 6. CDR3 length: 15 residues. CDR3 loop: CASSTRDRGRDTQYF. The CDR3, as DNA: TGTGCCAGTAGTACCAGGGACAGGGGCAGAGATACGCAGTATTTT. Full variable domain (missing parts from reference TRBV19 and TRBJ2-3): DGGITQSPKYLFRKEGQNVTLSCEQNLNHDAMYWYRQDPGQGLRLIYYSQIVNDFQKGDIAEGYSVSREKKESFPLTVTSAQKNPTAFYLCASSTRDRGRDTQYFGPGTRLTVL.